These 16 T cell receptor beta chains were all obtained from the same sample, sequenced in a study of cytomegalovirus exposure and HLA in healthy donors. PCR primers comprised 60 Vbeta and 13 Jbeta primers. Sequenced by immunoSEQ multiplex PCR; TCRdb stores in-frame clones only, minus some. The sample includes 150,000 or so clones, roughly four fifths of them seen just once. The sequenced sample was PBMCs. The receptors come from a man in his forties or fifties in good health and CMV-seropositive.

CDR3 nucleotide sequence: TGTGCCAGTCTCTCGACAGGGTATGATTCACCCCTCCACTTT. Protein sequence: CASLSTGYDSPLHF. The chain has TRBV6-1 and TRBJ1-6, with 7 bases matching TRBD1. Germline V gives CDR1 MNHNS, CDR2 SASEGT. CDR3 length: 14 amino acids. V lost 9 bases to trimming and J lost 8 bases; unmatched junction nucleotides: 10.

V usage is TRBV29-1 and J usage is TRBJ2-1, with 11 bases lining up with TRBD1. Trimming cost V 4 bases and J 4 bases; bases outside gene matches: 3. There are 14 residues in the CDR3. Germline values: CDR1 SQVTM, CDR2 ANQGSEA. The CDR3 sequence is CSVGGTGGYNEQFF. CDR3 in DNA: TGCAGCGTTGGGGGGACAGGGGGTTACAATGAGCAGTTCTTC.

V is TRBV2 and J is TRBJ2-7, with D maybe TRBD2 (7 bases). Looked up from germline, CDR1 is SNHLY and CDR2 is FYNNEI. V was clipped by 6 bases and J by 5 bases, with 20 bases between them. CDR3 length equals 15 residues. The CDR3 DNA reads TGTGCCAGCAGAGCTCGGGGGGACATAGGCGACGAGCAGTACTTC. Encoded protein: CASRARGDIGDEQYF.

The rearrangement links TRBV7-8 to TRBJ2-7; D may be TRBD1 (5 bases). The CDR3 has 13 residues. Trimming shortened V by 5 bases and J by 3 bases, and 11 bases separated the two germline ends. Germline values: CDR1 SGHVS, CDR2 FQNEAQ. DNA for the CDR3: TGTGCCAGCAGCCGGACATCCGGCTACGAGCAGTACTTC. Amino acids: CASSRTSGYEQYF.

The chain joins TRBV7-2 to TRBJ2-7; TRBD1 matches 7 bases. Losses at the gene ends were 5 bases for V and 4 bases for J; bases not matched to a gene: 11. The germline V gene encodes CDR1 SGHTA and CDR2 FQGNSA. CDR3 length: 15 residues. The CDR3 DNA sequence: TGTGCCAGCAGCGCCTCAGGGGGTCGGGAATACGAGCAGTACTTC. Residues: CASSASGGREYEQYF.

The J gene is TRBJ2-7, the V gene TRBV2, with D possibly matching TRBD2 (5 bases). CDR3 length: 13 residues. Germline-derived CDR1 and CDR2 are SNHLY and FYNNEI. V was cut by 3 bases and J by 5 bases, with 11 bases left in between. CDR3 in amino acids: CASSEEALHEQYF. The DNA of the CDR3 is TGTGCCAGCAGTGAGGAGGCACTCCACGAGCAGTACTTC.

The chain has TRBV4-1 and TRBJ2-5; 8 positions match TRBD1. The CDR3 sequence is 17 residues long. Germline lookup yields CDR1 MGHRA and CDR2 YSYEKL. V lost 0 bases to trimming and J lost 4 bases; unmatched junction nucleotides: 10. The CDR3 is CASSQDPQGASGETQYF. The CDR3, as DNA: TGCGCCAGCAGCCAAGATCCCCAGGGGGCCTCGGGAGAGACCCAGTACTTC.

The gene calls are TRBV7-9 and TRBJ2-5; 7 bases align to TRBD2. The CDR3 is 14 amino acids. With V trimmed by 5 bases and J by 9 bases, 12 bases remained unmatched. CDR1 SEHNR and CDR2 FQNEAQ come from the germline V gene (reference sequence). The CDR3 is CASSPRGEGKAQYF. The CDR3 bases are TGTGCCAGCAGCCCTCGAGGGGAGGGGAAGGCCCAGTACTTC.

The chain joins TRBV5-1 to TRBJ2-7; 8 bases agree with TRBD1. With 0 bases clipped from V and 5 bases from J, the junction kept 7 bases outside the gene matches. The CDR3 is 15 residues long. Germline loops: CDR1 SGHRS, CDR2 YFSETQ. CDR3 nucleotide sequence: TGCGCCAGCAGCTTGGGCAGGGGGCCTCCCCACGAGCAGTACTTC. It encodes CASSLGRGPPHEQYF.

The gene calls are TRBV4-1 and TRBJ1-2, with D possibly being TRBD1 (5 bases). CDR3 length equals 15 residues. CDR1 MGHRA and CDR2 YSYEKL come from the germline V gene. V was trimmed by 1 base and J by 4 bases, leaving 13 bases between them. The CDR3 is CASSQVPGWGYGYTF. CDR3 sequence (DNA): TGCGCCAGCAGCCAAGTGCCAGGGTGGGGCTATGGCTACACCTTC.

The CDR3 bases are TGTGCCAGCAGTTCAGTTACAGGGACGGGCTATGAGCAGTTCTTC. As protein: CASSSVTGTGYEQFF. This chain joins TRBV6-6 and TRBJ2-1, with D possibly being TRBD1 (6 bases). Trimming took 4 bases from V and 8 from J, leaving 18 bases between them. The CDR3 has 15 amino acids. In germline, CDR1 is MNHNY, CDR2 SVGAGI (reference sequence).

V is TRBV2 and J is TRBJ2-5, with 9 nucleotides matching TRBD2. CDR1 is SNHLY, CDR2 FYNNEI, per germline. This CDR3 spans 15 amino acids. Losses at the gene ends were 4 bases for V and 3 bases for J; bases not matched to a gene: 6. The CDR3 region is CASSAGASGEETQYF. Here the CDR3 DNA reads TGTGCCAGCAGTGCTGGGGCTAGCGGGGAAGAGACCCAGTACTTC.

The rearrangement uses TRBV9 and TRBJ1-3; D remains ambiguous. Germline CDR1 SGDLS, CDR2 YYNGEE. V was clipped by 0 bases and J by 2 bases, with 9 bases between them. The CDR3 spans 15 residues. This CDR3 is CASSVAVGAGNTIYF. As DNA, the CDR3 is TGTGCCAGCAGCGTAGCTGTCGGGGCTGGAAACACCATATATTTT.

The chain has TRBV19 and TRBJ1-1; possibly TRBD1 for D (6 bases). The germline gives CDR1 LNHDA, CDR2 SQIVND (reference sequence). V lost 5 bases and J 4 bases, leaving 14 bases between the germline ends. This CDR3 has 14 amino acids. The CDR3 reads CASSHRGEGTEAFF. In DNA, the CDR3 is TGTGCCAGTAGTCATAGGGGGGAGGGCACTGAAGCTTTCTTT.

This clone appeared a few times. This chain connects TRBV7-9 to TRBJ2-1, with D perhaps matching TRBD2 (6 bases). CDR3 length equals 15 residues. CDR1 is SEHNR and CDR2 is FQNEAQ in the germline V gene (reference sequence). V was clipped by 5 bases and J by 4 bases, with 15 bases between them. CDR3 residues: CASSPLRAGYNEQFF. In DNA form, the CDR3 reads TGTGCCAGCAGCCCCCTGCGGGCGGGGTACAATGAGCAGTTCTTC.

The chain is built from TRBV5-1 and TRBJ1-1; 8 nucleotides agree with TRBD1. CDR1 is SGHRS, CDR2 YFSETQ, per germline. The junction had 6 bases not matched to a gene; V was cut back by 4 bases and J by 4 bases. The CDR3 has 14 amino acids. CDR3 sequence (DNA): TGCGCCAGCAGCGACACAGGGGGGACCACTGAAGCTTTCTTT. Translation: CASSDTGGTTEAFF.